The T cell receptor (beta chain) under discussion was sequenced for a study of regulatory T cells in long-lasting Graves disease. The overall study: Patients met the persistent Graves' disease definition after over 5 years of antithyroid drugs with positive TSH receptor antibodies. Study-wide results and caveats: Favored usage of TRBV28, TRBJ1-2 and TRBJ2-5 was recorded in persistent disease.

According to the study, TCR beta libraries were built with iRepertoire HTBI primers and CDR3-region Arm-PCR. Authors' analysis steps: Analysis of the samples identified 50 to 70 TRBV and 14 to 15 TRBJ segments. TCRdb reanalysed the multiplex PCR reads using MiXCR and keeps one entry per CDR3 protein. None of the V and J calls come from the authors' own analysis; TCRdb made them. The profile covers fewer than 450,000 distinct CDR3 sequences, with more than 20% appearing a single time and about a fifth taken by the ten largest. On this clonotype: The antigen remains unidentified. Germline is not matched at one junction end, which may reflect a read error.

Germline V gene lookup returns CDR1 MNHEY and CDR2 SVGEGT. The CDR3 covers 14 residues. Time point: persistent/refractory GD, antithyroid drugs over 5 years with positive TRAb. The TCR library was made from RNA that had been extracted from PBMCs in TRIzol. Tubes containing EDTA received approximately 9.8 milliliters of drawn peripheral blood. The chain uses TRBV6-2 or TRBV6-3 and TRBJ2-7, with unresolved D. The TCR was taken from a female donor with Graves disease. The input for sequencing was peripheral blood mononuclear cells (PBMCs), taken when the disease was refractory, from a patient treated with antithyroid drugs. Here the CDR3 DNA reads TGTGCCGGCAGTGAAGTGTGGGATTCCTACGAGCAGTACTTC. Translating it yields CAGSEVWDSYEQYF.